Sequencing of this T cell receptor beta chain was carried out in a study of blood T cell repertoires in COVID-19 (dated by TCRdb to 2018 to 2020). As for the study more broadly: Samples covering the acute and convalescent phases of COVID-19 were provided by collaborators in the United States, Italy and Spain. The prospective study material was composed of cDNA or gDNA derived from T cells, B-cell-depleted T cells, or PBMCs. The dataset comprised deeply sampled blood TCRbeta repertoires from subjects exposed to, actively infected with, or recovered from COVID-19. A freely available public database, intended as a resource for researchers studying the immune response to SARS-CoV-2, is where the repertoires were released. Samples came from the ongoing ImmuneRACE study (first 160 participants) plus 1,254 subjects from 6 global collaborators. A de-identified subject ID, COVID-19 status, age in years and sex were almost always included in the sample metadata. Where available, HLA class I and class II types were taken from metadata supplied by the sample provider and were not determined by assay-based typing. Points the paper makes about the study in general: The quantity of clinical and demographic metadata differed by source and by participant and was supplied without curation.

As concerns this clone: It has no known antigen specificity. No much larger clonotype is one base removed from it; base qualities were not supplied.

Each collaborating institution followed its own protocols to collect whole blood in K2EDTA tubes. For TCRbeta analysis, collaborator samples were shipped as frozen whole blood, as isolated PBMCs, or as DNA extracted from either sample type. TCRbeta CDR3 regions were amplified from genomic DNA by means of the immunoSEQ Assay, a bias-controlled multiplex PCR. As for how the authors treated the data: Within the assay, amplification of reference gene primers was used to estimate how many nucleated cells each sample contained. To quantify the absolute abundance of each unique TCRbeta CDR3 rearrangement, sequence reads were collapsed and filtered. For each sample, productive Simpson clonality was calculated by taking the square root of Simpson's diversity index across productive rearrangements. TCRdb stores this immuneACCESS table with in-frame sequences only. Part of the clones is absent; in the studies checked, under half of the shortfall reflects unresolved V genes, and no reason is known for the rest. V, J and clone size reflect that table, while D and trimming were determined from the DNA. The sample data list tens of thousands of clones, and 86% of these were observed just once. More than 8% of the sample rests with the top ten.

The CDR3 covers 17 residues, taking in both the cysteine and the phenylalanine. Solely the CDR3 DNA is kept, with 51 bases framed from the first base. The V and J genes are TRBV21-1 and TRBJ2-7; the table names TRBD1, a call not compared with the DNA. TRBV21-1 is a recognized pseudogene. The sequencing input was peripheral blood. This sequence was found in a man under 40 with acute or convalescent COVID-19. Read as DNA, the sequence is TGTGCCAGCGACTACACCAGACAGGTCGCTCCCTCCTACGAGCAGTACTTC. This yields the protein CASDYTRQVAPSYEQYF.